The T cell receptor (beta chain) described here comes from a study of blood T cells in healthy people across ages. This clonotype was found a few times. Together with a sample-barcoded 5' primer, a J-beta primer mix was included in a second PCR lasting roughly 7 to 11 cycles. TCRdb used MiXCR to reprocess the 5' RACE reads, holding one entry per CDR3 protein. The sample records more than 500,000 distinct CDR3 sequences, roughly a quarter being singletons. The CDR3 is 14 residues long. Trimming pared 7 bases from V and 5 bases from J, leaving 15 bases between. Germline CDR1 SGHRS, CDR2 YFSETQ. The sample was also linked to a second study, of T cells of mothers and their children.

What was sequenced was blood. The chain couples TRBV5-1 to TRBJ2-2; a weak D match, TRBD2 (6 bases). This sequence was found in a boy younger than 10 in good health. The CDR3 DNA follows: TGCGCCAGCTCGAGGCGGGAACTGACCGGGGAGCTGTTTTTT. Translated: CASSRRELTGELFF.